These 26 T cell receptor beta chains were sequenced from one sample in a study of T cells in localized non-small cell lung cancer. Using immunoSEQ multiplex PCR, the repertoire was profiled, and TCRdb retains in-frame clones only, with some absent. The sample has over 5,500 clones, about 23% seen once. The sequencing used lung tumor tissue, collected before any cancer treatment. These receptor sequences come from a man between 40 and 69 years old with stage III squamous cell lung carcinoma.

This clone was recorded a few times. V is TRBV19 and J is TRBJ2-2; D remains unclear. Germline V gene data show CDR1 as LNHDA and CDR2 as SQIVND (reference sequence). Trimming removed 3 bases from V and 0 bases from J, with 11 bases in between. This CDR3 region has 16 residues. CDR3 region: CASSIRPFTNTGELFF. CDR3 sequence (DNA): TGTGCCAGTAGTATTAGGCCCTTTACGAACACCGGGGAGCTGTTTTTT.

The genes are TRBV11-3 and TRBJ1-6; the match to TRBD1 covers 8 bases. V lost 4 bases, J lost 0 bases, and 5 bases stayed unmatched. In germline, CDR1 is SGHNT, CDR2 YENEEA. CDR3 length equals 17 residues. This CDR3 reads CASSSPTGGSYNSPLHF. DNA of the CDR3: TGTGCCAGCAGCTCGCCCACAGGGGGCTCCTATAATTCACCCCTCCACTTT.

CDR3 coding DNA: TGTGCCAGCAGTGAGCCTGGGGCGGGCGCTGAAGCTTTCTTT. Its protein is CASSEPGAGAEAFF. The chain is built from TRBV6-8 and TRBJ1-1; D is possibly TRBD1 (5 bases). Germline-derived CDR1 and CDR2 are MNHGY and SAAAGT. Trimming shortened V by 5 bases and J by 6 bases, and 16 bases separated the two germline ends. The CDR3 runs to 14 residues.

The rearrangement uses TRBV6-8 and TRBJ2-1; D is unresolved. The CDR3 is 12 residues long. Trimming cost V 0 bases and J 5 bases, with 2 bases left between them. The V gene's germline CDR1 is MNHGY and CDR2 SAAAGT. CDR3 loop: CASSYSDNEQFF. In nucleotides, the CDR3 is TGTGCCAGCAGTTACTCAGACAATGAGCAGTTCTTC.

This chain links TRBV11-3 with TRBJ2-3, with D possibly being TRBD2 (7 bases). Trimming cost V 6 bases and J 5 bases, with 15 bases left between them. The germline CDR1 and CDR2 sequences are SGHNT and YENEEA. The CDR3 consists of 14 residues. The DNA of the CDR3 is TGTGCCAGCAGAGGGGGGGGCCGGGGAGATACGCAGTATTTT. Translated, it gives CASRGGGRGDTQYF.

The chain is built from TRBV18 and TRBJ2-5; TRBD2 matches at 13 bases. The CDR3 totals 17 residues. V was clipped by 0 bases and J by 2 bases; unmatched bases: 3. CDR1 is KGHSH, CDR2 LQKENI, per germline. The CDR3 DNA follows: TGTGCCAGCTCACCACCAGGGACTAGCGGGAAACAAGAGACCCAGTACTTC. It codes for CASSPPGTSGKQETQYF.

This clone is medium-sized within its sample. The rearrangement links TRBV6-8 to TRBJ2-5; tentatively, D is TRBD1 (5 bases). Per the germline V gene, CDR1 is MNHGY and CDR2 is SAAAGT. The CDR3 is made up of 12 amino acids. Trimming left V 5 bases short and J 6 bases short, with 10 bases between. This chain's CDR3 is CASSDSLKTQYF. The CDR3 DNA is TGTGCCAGCAGTGACAGTTTGAAGACCCAGTACTTC.

The chain links TRBV25-1 to TRBJ1-1, with D unclear. This CDR3 is 12 amino acids long. Per germline, CDR1 MGHDK and CDR2 SYGVNS. V lost 4 bases and J 5 bases, leaving 8 bases between the germline ends. Written as DNA, the CDR3 is TGTGCCAGCAGTGGGGGTACGACTGAAGCTTTCTTT. Its translation is CASSGGTTEAFF. The variable domain in full, with the rest retrieved from reference TRBV25-1 and TRBJ1-1, is EADIYQTPRYLVIGTGKKITLECSQTMGHDKMYWYQQDPGMELHLIHYSYGVNSTEKGDLSSESTVSRIRTEHFPLTLESARPSHTSQYLCASSGGTTEAFFGQGTRLTVV.

This clone showed up just a few times. This chain connects TRBV11-3 to TRBJ2-1; D might be TRBD1 (6 bases). Trimming shortened V by 1 base and J by 2 bases, and 6 bases separated the two germline ends. The germline V gene encodes CDR1 SGHNT and CDR2 YENEEA. The CDR3 loop spans 14 amino acids. The CDR3 DNA follows: TGTGCCAGCAGCTTAGGACAGGCCTACAATGAGCAGTTCTTC. This translates into CASSLGQAYNEQFF. The full variable domain, rest sourced from reference TRBV11-3 and TRBJ2-1, is EAGVVQSPRYKIIEKKQPVAFWCNPISGHNTLYWYLQNLGQGPELLIRYENEEAVDDSQLPKDRFSAERLKGVDSTLKIQPAELGDSAVYLCASSLGQAYNEQFFGPGTRLTVL.

Only a few counts were recorded for this clone. The rearrangement links TRBV11-3 to TRBJ1-3, with a weak D call TRBD1 (6 bases). V lost 6 bases to trimming and J lost 0 bases, with 12 bases between them. Per germline, CDR1 SGHNT and CDR2 YENEEA. The CDR3 sequence is 15 residues long. The CDR3 is CASRSGTYSGNTIYF. The CDR3 bases are TGTGCCAGCAGGTCAGGGACATACTCTGGAAACACCATATATTTT. Looking up the rest from reference TRBV11-3 and TRBJ1-3 gives the full variable domain: EAGVVQSPRYKIIEKKQPVAFWCNPISGHNTLYWYLQNLGQGPELLIRYENEEAVDDSQLPKDRFSAERLKGVDSTLKIQPAELGDSAVYLCASRSGTYSGNTIYFGEGSWLTVV.

V gene TRBV30 combines with J gene TRBJ2-7; 10 bases agree with TRBD2. From germline, CDR1 is GTSNPN and CDR2 SVGIG (reference sequence). This CDR3 is built from 17 residues. V was clipped by 2 bases and J by 3 bases; unmatched bases: 13. Written as DNA, the CDR3 is TGTGCCTGGAGTTTCCAGGGGGGGGTAGCGGGAGGCTACGAGCAGTACTTC. Protein: CAWSFQGGVAGGYEQYF.

V gene TRBV25-1 combines with J gene TRBJ1-1; 8 nucleotides match TRBD1. The V segment lost 6 bases and the J segment 2 bases; nucleotides outside the gene matches: 5. Germline assignment: CDR1 MGHDK and CDR2 SYGVNS. This CDR3 region has 14 residues. The CDR3: CASSRDRKNTEAFF. CDR3 nucleotide sequence: TGTGCCAGCAGCCGGGACAGGAAAAACACTGAAGCTTTCTTT. The whole variable domain, remainder taken from reference TRBV25-1 and TRBJ1-1, is EADIYQTPRYLVIGTGKKITLECSQTMGHDKMYWYQQDPGMELHLIHYSYGVNSTEKGDLSSESTVSRIRTEHFPLTLESARPSHTSQYLCASSRDRKNTEAFFGQGTRLTVV.

This clone has a single count. V and J are TRBV18 and TRBJ2-7; 9 positions agree with TRBD2. This CDR3 is 13 amino acids long. In germline, CDR1 is KGHSH, CDR2 LQKENI. V trimming: 6 bases; J trimming: 5 bases; junction bases outside the gene matches: 5. In DNA, the CDR3 is TGTGCCAGCTCCCGAGGGACTAGCAACGAGCAGTACTTC. Amino acids: CASSRGTSNEQYF.

This chain links TRBV28 with TRBJ1-2, with 8 positions matching TRBD1. Germline CDR1 MDHEN, CDR2 SYDVKM. The CDR3 has 13 amino acids. After removal of 4 bases from V and 4 bases from J, the junction contained 2 bases not matched to a gene. The CDR3 DNA follows: TGTGCCAGCAGTTCAGGACAGGGCTATGGCTACACCTTC. This codes for CASSSGQGYGYTF.

The chain is built from TRBV9 and TRBJ1-1; tentative D call: TRBD1 (5 bases). Deletions cut 0 bases from V and 2 bases from J, with 8 bases between. Germline V gene lookup returns CDR1 SGDLS and CDR2 YYNGEE. The CDR3 is 14 amino acids. CDR3 residues: CASSVDQGNTEAFF. CDR3 coding DNA: TGTGCCAGCAGCGTAGATCAGGGCAACACTGAAGCTTTCTTT.

This clone was counted a few times. The V gene is TRBV6-8, the J gene TRBJ1-2; unclear D gene. V was clipped by 2 bases and J by 7 bases, with 11 bases between them. The CDR3 is 13 amino acids. Germline V CDR1 and CDR2: MNHGY, SAAAGT. The CDR3 sequence: CASSYQPPGGYTF. The CDR3, as DNA: TGTGCCAGCAGTTACCAACCTCCAGGTGGCTACACCTTC.

A few counts support this clone. The chain links TRBV9 to TRBJ1-2, with 7 bases identical to TRBD1. The CDR3 is made up of 15 amino acids. The germline CDR1 and CDR2 sequences are SGDLS and YYNGEE. V was clipped by 4 bases and J by 4 bases; unmatched bases: 10. This chain's CDR3 is CASSPQEAGGYGYTF. Written as DNA, the CDR3 is TGTGCCAGCAGCCCACAGGAGGCAGGGGGCTATGGCTACACCTTC.

This clone was seen a handful of times. The chain joins TRBV11-3 to TRBJ1-3, with a weak D call TRBD1 (6 bases). The CDR3 has 17 amino acids. Deletions cut 1 base from V and 0 bases from J, with 13 bases between. The germline V gene has CDR1 SGHNT and CDR2 YENEEA. CDR3 in DNA: TGTGCCAGCAGCTTAGTTTACCAGGGGAGCTCTGGAAACACCATATATTTT. Translated, it gives CASSLVYQGSSGNTIYF.

The genes are TRBV19 and TRBJ1-6; 7 bases are a match to TRBD1. Germline lookup yields CDR1 LNHDA and CDR2 SQIVND (reference sequence). The ends lost 2 bases at V and 9 bases at J; junction bases unmatched: 7. CDR3 size: 15 residues. This CDR3 reads CASSIRTGDSSPLHF. CDR3 DNA: TGTGCCAGTAGTATACGTACAGGGGATAGTTCACCCCTCCACTTT.

This clone was picked up a small number of times. V gene TRBV28 combines with J gene TRBJ2-7, with TRBD1 as a possible D gene (5 bases). The germline CDR1 and CDR2 sequences are MDHEN and SYDVKM. The germline V and J ends were trimmed by 6 bases and 9 bases, with 15 bases remaining between them. This CDR3 has 12 amino acids. In DNA form, the CDR3 reads TGTGCCAGCAGGACCAACAGGTTGTGGCAGTACTTC. Translated, it gives CASRTNRLWQYF.

This clone occurred a few times. V is TRBV6-8 and J is TRBJ1-4; tentative D call: TRBD1 (5 bases). The germline V and J ends were trimmed by 4 bases and 7 bases, with 13 bases remaining between them. Germline CDR1 is MNHGY and CDR2 is SAAAGT. There are 14 residues in the CDR3. The CDR3 DNA follows: TGTGCCAGCAGTTCCAGGGTCGGCAGTGAAAAACTGTTTTTT. Translating it yields CASSSRVGSEKLFF.

This clone was seen a handful of times. The V call is TRBV28, the J call TRBJ2-1; the match to TRBD2 covers 7 bases. The CDR3 is made up of 16 amino acids. J was trimmed by 5 bases and V by 1 base; bases with no gene match: 8. Germline V gives CDR1 MDHEN, CDR2 SYDVKM. The CDR3 sequence: CASSLSVGGPNNEQFF. The CDR3 DNA follows: TGTGCCAGCAGTTTATCGGTGGGAGGGCCCAACAATGAGCAGTTCTTC.

The chain uses TRBV29-1 and TRBJ2-3; weak D call: TRBD2 (6 bases). Looked up from germline, CDR1 is SQVTM and CDR2 is ANQGSEA. The length of the CDR3 is 15 residues. Trimming removed 8 bases at V and 6 bases at J, with 24 bases between. The CDR3 loop reads CSTTQTARGSDTQYF. CDR3 DNA: TGCAGCACCACACAGACCGCCCGGGGGAGTGATACGCAGTATTTT.

The chain links TRBV11-3 to TRBJ1-2, with a tentative D call TRBD1 (6 bases). V was trimmed by 7 bases and J by 4 bases, leaving 16 bases between them. CDR3 length: 14 amino acids. Germline V gene sequence: CDR1 SGHNT, CDR2 YENEEA. The CDR3 DNA is TGTGCCAGCACTGCGGGGGGCGCCGGCTATGGCTACACCTTC. Translating gives CASTAGGAGYGYTF.

This clone was counted between two and nine times. This sequence joins TRBV11-3 and TRBJ1-2; D gene unclear. The CDR3 contains 14 residues. Germline assignment: CDR1 SGHNT and CDR2 YENEEA. V gave up 6 bases and J gave up 5 bases, with 16 bases separating them. The CDR3 DNA is TGTGCCAGCAGGAAAATAAGAATGCGATATGGCTACACCTTC. Translating gives CASRKIRMRYGYTF.

The CDR3 protein is CASSSGPYNSPLHF. The CDR3 DNA reads as TGTGCCAGCAGCTCTGGACCGTATAATTCACCCCTCCACTTT. The J gene is TRBJ1-6, the V gene TRBV11-3; no firm D call. Germline loops: CDR1 SGHNT, CDR2 YENEEA. Between the trimmed V and J ends, which lost 4 bases and 4 bases, there was a span of 8 bases. This CDR3 has 14 amino acids. Together with reference TRBV11-3 and TRBJ1-6, the CDR3 gives the full variable domain: EAGVVQSPRYKIIEKKQPVAFWCNPISGHNTLYWYLQNLGQGPELLIRYENEEAVDDSQLPKDRFSAERLKGVDSTLKIQPAELGDSAVYLCASSSGPYNSPLHFGNGTRLTVT.